The clone carrying this T cell receptor (beta chain) appeared many times. The sample's time point: blood at routine non-recurrence follow-up after resection. In each case, whole RNA from tumor, nontumor lung or frozen PBMC was sequenced unsorted. The CDR3 totals 12 residues. Trimming took off 0 bases at V and 11 bases at J, with 8 bases between the two ends. Germline loops: CDR1 SGHKS, CDR2 YYEKEE (reference sequence). Individually, TCR cDNA molecules were each labelled with a unique molecular identifier. Via MiXCR, TCRdb re-called the 5' RACE reads, giving one row per CDR3 protein. The repertoire holds roughly 72,000 distinct CDR3 sequences, with 8% to 9.5% as singletons. The data stem from a study of spatial heterogeneity in lung cancer.

The sequence was collected from a female donor with early-stage non-small cell lung cancer. The chain joins TRBV5-5 to TRBJ1-4; D uncertain. The sequences come from PBMCs, collected at follow-up. The DNA of the CDR3 is TGTGCCAGCAGCTTGGGGAGGAGGAAACTGTTTTTT. It encodes CASSLGRRKLFF.